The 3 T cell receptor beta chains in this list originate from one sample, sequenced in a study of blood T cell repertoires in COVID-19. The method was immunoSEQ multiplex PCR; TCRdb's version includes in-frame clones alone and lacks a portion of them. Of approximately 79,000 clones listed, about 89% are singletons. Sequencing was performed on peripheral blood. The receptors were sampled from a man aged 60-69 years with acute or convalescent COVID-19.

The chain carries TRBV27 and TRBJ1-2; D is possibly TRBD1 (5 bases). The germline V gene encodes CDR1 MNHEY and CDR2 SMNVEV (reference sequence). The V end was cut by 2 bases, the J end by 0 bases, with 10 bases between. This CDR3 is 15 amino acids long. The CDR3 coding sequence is TGTGCCAGCAGTTTAAGCAGGGACTCTAACTATGGCTACACCTTC. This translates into CASSLSRDSNYGYTF.

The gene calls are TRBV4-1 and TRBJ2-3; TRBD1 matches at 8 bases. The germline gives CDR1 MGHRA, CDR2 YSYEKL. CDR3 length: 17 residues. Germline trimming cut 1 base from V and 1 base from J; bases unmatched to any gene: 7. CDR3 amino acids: CASSQVSGGRRTDTQYF. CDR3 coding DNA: TGCGCCAGCAGCCAAGTCTCAGGGGGCCGGCGCACAGATACGCAGTATTTT.

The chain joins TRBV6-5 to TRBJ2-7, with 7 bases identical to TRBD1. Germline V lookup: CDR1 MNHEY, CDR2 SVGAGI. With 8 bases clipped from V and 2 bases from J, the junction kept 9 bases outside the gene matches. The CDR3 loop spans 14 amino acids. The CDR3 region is CASGLGTEAYEQYF. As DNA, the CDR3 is TGTGCCAGCGGGTTAGGGACAGAAGCCTACGAGCAGTACTTC.